This T cell receptor beta chain was sequenced for a study of blood T cell repertoires in COVID-19. The overall study: The samples span acute and convalescent COVID-19 from the United States, Italy and Spain. Sources were T cells, B-cell-depleted T cells, or PBMCs; the material itself was cDNA or gDNA.

Comments on this clone: Other nucleotide sequences from this sample produce the same CDR3.

Original processing notes: Amplification of reference gene primers provided the estimated nucleated cell counts. TCRdb's table, derived via immunoSEQ multiplex PCR, lists solely in-frame clones and lacks some. V, J and clone size derive from that table, while D and trimming were established from the DNA sequence. This table holds about 62,000 clones, about nine tenths found once. The receptor comes from a woman aged 80 or over with acute or convalescent COVID-19. Sequenced input: peripheral blood.

CDR3 amino acids: CASSLAARGTEAFF. As DNA, the CDR3 is TGTGCCAGCAGCTTAGCGGCGCGCGGCACTGAAGCTTTCTTT. The chain combines TRBV11-2 with TRBJ1-1; no clear D gene. V gave up 1 base and J gave up 4 bases, with 10 bases separating them. Germline loops: CDR1 SGHAT, CDR2 FQNNGV. The CDR3 sequence is 14 residues long.